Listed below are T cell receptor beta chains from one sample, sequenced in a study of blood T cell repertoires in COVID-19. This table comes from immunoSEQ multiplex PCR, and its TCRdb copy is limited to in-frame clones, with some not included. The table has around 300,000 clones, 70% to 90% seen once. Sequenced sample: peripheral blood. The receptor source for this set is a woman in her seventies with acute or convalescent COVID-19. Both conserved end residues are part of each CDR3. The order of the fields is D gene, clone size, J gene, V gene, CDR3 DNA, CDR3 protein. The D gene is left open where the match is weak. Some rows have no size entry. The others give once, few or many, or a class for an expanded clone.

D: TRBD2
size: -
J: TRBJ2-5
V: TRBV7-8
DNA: TGTGCCAGCAGCTTGAGACTAGCGGGGCAAGAGACCCAGTACTTC
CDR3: CASSLRLAGQETQYF

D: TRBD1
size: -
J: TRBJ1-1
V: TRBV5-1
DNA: TGCGCCAGCAGCCAAGGACAGGGGCGGATACGCACTGAAGCTTTCTTT
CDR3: CASSQGQGRIRTEAFF

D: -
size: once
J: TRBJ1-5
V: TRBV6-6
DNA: TGTGCCAGCAGTCTTCAGGGGCAGCCCCAGCATTTT
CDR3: CASSLQGQPQHF

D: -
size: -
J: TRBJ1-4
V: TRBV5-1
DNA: TGCGCCAGCAGCCCGAGAGGTGGTTACGAAAAACTGTTTTTT
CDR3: CASSPRGGYEKLFF

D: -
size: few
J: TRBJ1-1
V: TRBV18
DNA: TGTGCCAGCTCACCCACTCGGAACACTGAAGCTTTCTTT
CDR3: CASSPTRNTEAFF

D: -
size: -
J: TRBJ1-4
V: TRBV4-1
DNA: TGCGCCAGCAGCCAAGCGGCGGTCACTGGAGAAAAACTGTTTTTT
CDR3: CASSQAAVTGEKLFF

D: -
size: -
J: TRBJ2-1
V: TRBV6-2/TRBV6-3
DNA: TGTGCCAGCAGCCCCCCGGTCGGTGAGCAGTTCTTC
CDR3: CASSPPVGEQFF

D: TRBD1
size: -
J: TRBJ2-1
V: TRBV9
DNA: TGTGCCAGCAACTCCGGGACAGGGGGGTACAATGAGCAGTTCTTC
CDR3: CASNSGTGGYNEQFF

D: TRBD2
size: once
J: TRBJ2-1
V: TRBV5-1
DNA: TGCGCCAGCAGCCCAAAGCGGGGGGGCTCCTACAATGAGCAGTTCTTC
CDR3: CASSPKRGGSYNEQFF

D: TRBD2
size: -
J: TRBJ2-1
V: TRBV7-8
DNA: TGTGCCAGCAGGCCGGGAGGCAGTCGGTTTTCTCATGAGCAGTTCTTC
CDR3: CASRPGGSRFSHEQFF

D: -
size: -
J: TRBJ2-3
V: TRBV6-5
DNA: TGTGCCAGCAGGACGGACCGAACAGGGTACCATACGCAGTATTTT
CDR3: CASRTDRTGYHTQYF

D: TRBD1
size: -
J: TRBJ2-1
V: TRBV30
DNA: TGTGCCTGGAGTTTTATGGGACAGGGCCCCAATGAGCAGTTCTTC
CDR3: CAWSFMGQGPNEQFF

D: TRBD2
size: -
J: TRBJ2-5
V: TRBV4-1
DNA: TGCGCCAGCAGGTCTTGGCGGGGGAGCGGGGAGACCCAGTACTTC
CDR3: CASRSWRGSGETQYF

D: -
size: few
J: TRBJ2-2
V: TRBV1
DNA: TGCACCAGCACCCACTCGGACTATCCGGGCACCGGGGAGCTGTTTTTT
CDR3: CTSTHSDYPGTGELFF

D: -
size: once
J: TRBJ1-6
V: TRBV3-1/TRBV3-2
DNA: TGTGCCAGCAGCCAAGATGAGACAGGCAATTCACCCCTCCACTTT
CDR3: CASSQDETGNSPLHF

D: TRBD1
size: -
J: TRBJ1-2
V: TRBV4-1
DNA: TGCGCCAGCAGCCAAGGCCACTACAGGGGGCGGTTTTTAAGTCGCTATGGCTACACCTTC
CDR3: CASSQGHYRGRFLSRYGYTF

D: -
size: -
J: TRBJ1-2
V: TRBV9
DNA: TGTGCCAGCAGCGTGGGGCCGATCAAAGGAGTCTACACCTTC
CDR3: CASSVGPIKGVYTF

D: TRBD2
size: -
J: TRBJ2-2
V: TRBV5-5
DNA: TGTGCCAGCAGTTTGGGCGGCCTAGCGGGGAGCACCGGGGAGCTGTTTTTT
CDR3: CASSLGGLAGSTGELFF

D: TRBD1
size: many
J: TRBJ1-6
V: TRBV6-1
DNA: TGTGCCAGCAGTGAATTGGGACAGGGGAGATCACCCCTCCACTTT
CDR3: CASSELGQGRSPLHF

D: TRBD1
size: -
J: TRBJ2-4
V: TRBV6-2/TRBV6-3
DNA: TGTGCCAGCAGTTACTCGGTGACAGGGGGTTCCCTAGCCAAAAACATTCAGTACTTC
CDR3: CASSYSVTGGSLAKNIQYF

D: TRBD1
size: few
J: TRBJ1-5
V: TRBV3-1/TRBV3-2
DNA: TGTGCCAGCGGATTACAGGGGAATCAGCCCCAGCATTTT
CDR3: CASGLQGNQPQHF

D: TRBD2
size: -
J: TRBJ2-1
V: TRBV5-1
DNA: TGCGCCAGCAGCCGGGCACGAGCGGGGGGTTACAATGAGCAGTTCTTC
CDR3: CASSRARAGGYNEQFF